These T cell receptor beta chains were read from a single sample in a study of CD8+ T cells in alopecia areata. Generated by immunoSEQ multiplex PCR, the TCRdb table keeps only in-frame clones and is missing some. The sample holds about 190,000 clones, roughly three fifths seen once. The sequencing used CD4+ T cells sorted from blood, collected at week 4, from a patient treated with tofacitinib. The receptors come from a human donor with alopecia areata. The conserved cysteine and the conserved F or W are not part of the CDR3 here. Each record gives: V gene, CDR3 protein.

>TRBV5-1
ASRPGTEGTDTQY
>TRBV25-1
ASSAGLAGAKNIQY
>TRBV4-1
ASSQATGVGTEAF
>TRBV9
ASSVAPSGSSYNEQF
>TRBV29-1
SVERTSGTDTQY
>TRBV5-1
ASSLGGRPYEQY
>TRBV27
ASSADRGSYEQY
>TRBV9
ASSSLAGRETQY
>TRBV15
ATSSRLALEQY
>TRBV29-1
SPAKGPGANVLT
>TRBV7-2
ASSLSPNNEQF
>TRBV15
ASSGTSGGELF
>TRBV5-6
ASSFGQETQY
>TRBV9
ASSVDQRGETQY
>TRBV15
ATSSLGQGIYEQY
>TRBV5-1
ASSTNGRTDTQY